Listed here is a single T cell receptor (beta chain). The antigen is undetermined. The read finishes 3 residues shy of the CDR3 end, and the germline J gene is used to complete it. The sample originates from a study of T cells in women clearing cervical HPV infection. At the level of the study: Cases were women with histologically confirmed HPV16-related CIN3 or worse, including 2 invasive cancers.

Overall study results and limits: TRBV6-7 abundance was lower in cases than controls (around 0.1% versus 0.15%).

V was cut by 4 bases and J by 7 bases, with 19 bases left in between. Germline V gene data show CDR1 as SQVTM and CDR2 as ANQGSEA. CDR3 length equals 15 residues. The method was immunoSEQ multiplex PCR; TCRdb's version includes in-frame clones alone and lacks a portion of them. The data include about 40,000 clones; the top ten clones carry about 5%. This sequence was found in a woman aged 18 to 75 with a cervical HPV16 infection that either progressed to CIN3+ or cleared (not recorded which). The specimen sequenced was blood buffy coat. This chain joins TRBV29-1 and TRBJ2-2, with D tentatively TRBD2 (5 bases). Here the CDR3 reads CSVAVLTIGGGELFF. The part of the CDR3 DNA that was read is TGCAGCGTTGCGGTCCTGACTATCGGTGGCGGGGAG.